The entry below gives a single TCR beta chain sequence along with its context. Its specificity is unknown. The sample originates from a study of OX40 agonist ivuxolimab in advanced cancers. Study results and limitations: The CD4+ and CD8+ T cells in the blood had expanded clonally by week 6 at 0.1 to 3.0 mg/kg.

Sequenced by immunoSEQ multiplex PCR; TCRdb stores in-frame clones only, minus some. There are tens of thousands of clones in the sample; roughly nine tenths occur only once, and more than 14% lies in the top ten. Germline loops: CDR1 SQVTM, CDR2 ANQGSEA. The V gene lost 3 bases and the J gene lost 4 bases, with 8 bases spanning the gap. The CDR3 runs to 12 residues. The investigators sampled blood at baseline, at cycle 4 day 1, and at cycle 7 day 1. Sample: CD4+ or CD8+ T cells sorted from blood, taken in a trial of the OX40 agonist ivuxolimab. The chain has TRBV29-1 and TRBJ2-3; D is possibly TRBD2 (5 bases). This TCR was sampled from an adult with an advanced solid tumor such as melanoma, head and neck, liver or kidney cancer. CDR3 loop: CSVEVSADTQYF. For the CDR3, the DNA is TGCAGCGTTGAGGTTAGCGCAGATACGCAGTATTTT.